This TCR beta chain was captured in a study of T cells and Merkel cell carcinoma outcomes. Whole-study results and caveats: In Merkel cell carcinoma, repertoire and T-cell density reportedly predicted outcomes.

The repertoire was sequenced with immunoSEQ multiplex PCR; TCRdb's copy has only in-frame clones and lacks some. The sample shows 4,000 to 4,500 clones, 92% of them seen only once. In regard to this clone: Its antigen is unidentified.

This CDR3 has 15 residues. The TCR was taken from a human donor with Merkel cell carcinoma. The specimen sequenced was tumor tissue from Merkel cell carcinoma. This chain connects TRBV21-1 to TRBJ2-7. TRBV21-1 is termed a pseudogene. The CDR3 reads CASSKANRFSYEQYF. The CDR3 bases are TGTGCCAGCAGCAAAGCGAATCGATTCTCCTACGAGCAGTACTTC.